A single sample is the source of the 8 T cell receptor beta chains below, sequenced in a study of T cell repertoires in cytomegalovirus infection. Their target antigens are unknown. TCRdb itself ran the reads through MiXCR, one entry per CDR3 protein. The sample comprises 550,000 to 850,000 distinct CDR3 sequences, roughly a third of which are singletons, and around a sixth rests with the top ten. The sample in question was cultured PBMCs, obtained from culture after CMV antigen stimulation. These receptors all stem from a human donor in good health (CMV status not recorded). Some clones in this sample may be carry-over from other donors' samples.

This clonotype appeared a few times. The rearrangement uses TRBV2 and TRBJ2-7; D is uncertain. Trimming took 7 bases from V and 4 from J, leaving 5 bases between them. Germline lookup yields CDR1 SNHLY and CDR2 FYNNEI. This CDR3 comprises 10 residues. The CDR3 sequence is CASKGYEQYF. The CDR3 region has the DNA TGTGCCAGCAAGGGTTACGAGCAGTACTTC.

The V call is TRBV6-2 or TRBV6-3, the J call TRBJ1-2, with D unclear. Trimming removed 2 bases from V and 7 bases from J, with 5 bases in between. This CDR3 is 11 amino acids long. The germline V gene has CDR1 MNHEY and CDR2 SVGEGT. CDR3 loop: CASSYRAGYTF. The CDR3 DNA reads as TGTGCCAGCAGTTACCGGGCTGGCTACACCTTC.

This rearrangement joins TRBV30 to TRBJ1-5; D possibly corresponds to TRBD1 (5 bases). The CDR3 loop spans 13 amino acids. Trimming pared 0 bases from V and 7 bases from J, leaving 10 bases between. Germline assignment: CDR1 GTSNPN and CDR2 SVGIG (reference sequence). CDR3 region: CAWSVGGRQPQHF. DNA for the CDR3: TGTGCCTGGAGTGTTGGGGGAAGGCAGCCCCAGCATTTT.

The genes are TRBV20-1 and TRBJ2-1; D not certain. Germline values: CDR1 DFQATT, CDR2 SNEGSKA (reference sequence). Trimming pared 5 bases from V and 8 bases from J, leaving 13 bases between. The CDR3 extends over 12 amino acids. The CDR3 region is CSARPTGYEQFF. DNA for the CDR3: TGCAGTGCTCGCCCCACTGGTTATGAGCAGTTCTTC.

The chain joins TRBV7-2 to TRBJ1-1; 9 bases align to TRBD1. In germline, CDR1 is SGHTA, CDR2 FQGNSA. CDR3 length: 14 residues. After removal of 0 bases from V and 8 bases from J, the junction contained 4 bases not matched to a gene. In nucleotides, the CDR3 is TGTGCCAGCAGCTTAGCGAGGACAGGGGCAGAAGCTTTCTTT. It yields the protein CASSLARTGAEAFF.

In this sample, this clonotype turned up a few times. The chain carries TRBV11-3 and TRBJ2-7; D remains ambiguous. The CDR3 has 16 amino acids. Trimming stripped 2 bases from V and 1 base from J, with 15 bases between. The germline V gene has CDR1 SGHNT and CDR2 YENEEA. In DNA form, the CDR3 reads TGTGCCAGCAGCTTACTCCCAGGCCGCCTTTCCTACGAGCAGTACTTC. Protein product: CASSLLPGRLSYEQYF.

There are a few counts of this clonotype. The chain couples TRBV7-8 to TRBJ2-7; TRBD1 matches 7 bases. The CDR3 sequence is 15 residues long. V shed 0 bases and J 6 bases; nucleotides not matched to a gene: 8. CDR1 SGHVS and CDR2 FQNEAQ come from the germline V gene. In DNA, the CDR3 is TGTGCCAGCAGCTTAGCAAGGACAGGTCGCTCCGAGCAGTACTTC. It translates to CASSLARTGRSEQYF.

This clonotype was detected a few times. The CDR3 DNA sequence: TGTGCCAGTAGTGCATGGTACGGCTACACCTTC. This translates into CASSAWYGYTF. The V call is TRBV19, the J call TRBJ1-2; no reliable D call. The length of the CDR3 is 11 residues. Germline CDR1 reads LNHDA; CDR2 reads SQIVND (reference sequence). V was cut by 5 bases and J by 8 bases, with 9 bases left in between. Full variable domain (missing parts from reference TRBV19 and TRBJ1-2): DGGITQSPKYLFRKEGQNVTLSCEQNLNHDAMYWYRQDPGQGLRLIYYSQIVNDFQKGDIAEGYSVSREKKESFPLTVTSAQKNPTAFYLCASSAWYGYTFGSGTRLTVV.